This T cell receptor (beta chain) was sequenced in a study of PD-1 blockade in classical Hodgkin lymphoma (dated by TCRdb to the early 2020s). In terms of the full investigation: Nivolumab dosing was 3 mg/kg intravenously every 2 weeks, continuing until either disease progression or unacceptable toxicity. To define a peripheral blood immune signature of response to PD-1 blockade in classical Hodgkin lymphoma, the study combined TCR beta sequencing with CyTOF.

Genomic DNA was isolated using the Qiagen DNeasy kit from unsorted PBMCs as well as from negatively selected CD4+ and CD8+ fractions. TCR beta CDR3 regions were subjected to amplification by immunoSEQ multiplex PCR with primers that anneal to V and J segments. A synthetic immune receptor repertoire was used to minimize amplification bias, and remaining bias was computationally removed after sequencing. The authors processed their data as follows. Repertoire diversity was quantified as the Shannon entropy index using custom Python scripts. Unsorted, CD4+ and CD8+ repertoires were examined separately, except in combined analyses, for which CD4+ and CD8+ sequences were merged in silico. A clone counted as expanded when the clone's frequency after treatment rose at least 2-fold relative to C1D1, and clones undetected at baseline were given a pseudocount of 0.5. Singleton clones were defined as clones with 0 or 1 copy at C1D1, and non-singleton clones were defined as clones with 2 or more copies. Clones expanded in unsorted samples were assigned a CD4+, CD8+ or unknown annotation through matching of protein sequences in sorted samples from the same patient. Wilcoxon tests were applied to paired samples to test diversity changes from C1D1 to C4D1. TCRdb mirrors the immuneACCESS table, restricted to in-frame sequences. Some clones are absent from its copies; in checked studies, under half trace to an unresolved V gene, and the reason for the others is unknown. V and J calls and clone size are given by that table; D and trimming were obtained from the DNA. This sample holds about 25,000 clones; around 80% were observed only once. The ten largest clonotypes hold roughly 6% of the sample.

A note on this clone: Its antigen specificity is not known. Base qualities are not at hand, and no much larger clone is one base apart.

Study-level results and caveats: Trial patients achieving complete response had baseline diversity similar to newly diagnosed patients, whereas partial responders and progressors had significantly lower diversity. The study was restricted to a single clinical trial cohort, and the causes of repertoire differences, possibly disease activity or prior therapy, were left undefined. Baseline TCR diversity was reported to be lower in newly diagnosed patients than in healthy donors and to be lower still in relapsed/refractory patients. Diversity was lower in patients who began nivolumab less than 1 year after ASCT, so these patients were left out of later analyses to avoid confounding by immune reconstitution. A significant rise by C4D1 was seen in CD4+ but not CD8+ TCR diversity (p=0.0027 vs p=0.16), with the rise being most apparent in complete responders (p=0.02).

The time point label on this specimen signifies: cycle 4 day 1 (C4D1), after six to seven weeks of nivolumab. Relapse after autologous stem cell transplantation had occurred in all trial patients, and cohorts A, B and C were distinguished by prior brentuximab vedotin exposure. The trial cohort comprised a few dozen patients with relapsed/refractory classical Hodgkin lymphoma whose best overall responses were complete response, partial response or progressive disease. In the multi-cohort phase II CheckMate 205 trial, trial patients received single-agent nivolumab. An independent review committee assessed best overall response by applying the 2007 International Working Group response criteria. PBMCs from the trial were collected at three points: immediately before nivolumab initiation (C1D1), and during therapy at cycle 2 day 1 and cycle 4 day 1. Peripheral blood was collected in 8 mL Vacutainer Cell Preparation Tubes, from which PBMCs were isolated by centrifugation and then cryopreserved.

The CDR3, cysteine through phenylalanine, is 12 amino acids long. The kept DNA is CDR3 alone, 36 bases in frame from the first base. The sequences come from peripheral blood mononuclear cells (PBMCs), collected before the fourth cycle of nivolumab. The source is a human donor with classical Hodgkin lymphoma. The chain joins TRBV21-1 to TRBJ1-6. TRBV21-1 is a documented pseudogene. The nucleotide sequence reads as follows: TGTGCCAACGGGGCGTTGGATTCACCCCTCCACTTT. Translated, it reads CANGALDSPLHF.